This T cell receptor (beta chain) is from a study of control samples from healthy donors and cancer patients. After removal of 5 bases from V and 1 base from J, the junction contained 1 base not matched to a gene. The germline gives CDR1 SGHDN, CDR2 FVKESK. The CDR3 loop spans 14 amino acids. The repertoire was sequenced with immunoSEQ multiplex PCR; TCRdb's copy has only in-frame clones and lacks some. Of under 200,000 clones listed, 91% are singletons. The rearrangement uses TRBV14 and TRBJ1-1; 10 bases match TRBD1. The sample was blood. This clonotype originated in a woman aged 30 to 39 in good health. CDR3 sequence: CASSRQGANTEAFF. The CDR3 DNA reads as TGTGCCAGCAGCAGACAGGGGGCGAACACTGAAGCTTTCTTT.